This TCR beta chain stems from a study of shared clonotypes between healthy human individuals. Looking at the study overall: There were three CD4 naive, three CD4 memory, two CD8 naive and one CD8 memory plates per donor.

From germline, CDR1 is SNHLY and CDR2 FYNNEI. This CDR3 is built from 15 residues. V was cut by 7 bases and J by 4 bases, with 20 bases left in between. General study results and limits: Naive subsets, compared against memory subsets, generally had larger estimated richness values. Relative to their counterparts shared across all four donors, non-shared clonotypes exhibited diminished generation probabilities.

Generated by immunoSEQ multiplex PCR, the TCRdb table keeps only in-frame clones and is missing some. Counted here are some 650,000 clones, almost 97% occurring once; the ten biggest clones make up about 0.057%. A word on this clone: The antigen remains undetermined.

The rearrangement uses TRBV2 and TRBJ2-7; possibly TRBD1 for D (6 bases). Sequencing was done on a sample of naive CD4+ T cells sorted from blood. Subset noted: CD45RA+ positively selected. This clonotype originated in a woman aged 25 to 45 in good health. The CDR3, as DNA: TGTGCCAGCACATCCTCGGACAGCTATAATTACGAGCAGTACTTC. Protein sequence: CASTSSDSYNYEQYF.